The sequence of this TCR beta chain was determined in a study of radiotherapy plus CTLA-4 blockade in lung cancer. Study information: Across the patients, objective responses occurred in less than 20%, and disease control in roughly 30%.

Findings and caveats of the study: Radiotherapy was combined with ipilimumab, and tumor-derived TCR clones then expanded in blood.

CDR3 length: 15 amino acids. Trimming took 2 bases from V and 3 from J, leaving 14 bases between them. Germline-derived CDR1 and CDR2 are MNHNS and SASEGT. Worth noting for this clone: Its antigen is unknown.

TCRdb's table, derived via immunoSEQ multiplex PCR, lists solely in-frame clones and lacks some. The table includes just over 35,000 clones, approximately 85% detected once. The chain couples TRBV6-1 to TRBJ2-7, with D possibly being TRBD2 (6 bases). The sample consisted of peripheral blood, taken from a patient treated with radiotherapy plus ipilimumab. This clonotype was obtained from a human donor with non-small cell lung cancer who had stable disease on radiotherapy plus ipilimumab. CDR3 sequence (DNA): TGTGCCAGCAGTGAACAATCCCCGGGAGTCTACGAGCAGTACTTC. This gives the protein CASSEQSPGVYEQYF.